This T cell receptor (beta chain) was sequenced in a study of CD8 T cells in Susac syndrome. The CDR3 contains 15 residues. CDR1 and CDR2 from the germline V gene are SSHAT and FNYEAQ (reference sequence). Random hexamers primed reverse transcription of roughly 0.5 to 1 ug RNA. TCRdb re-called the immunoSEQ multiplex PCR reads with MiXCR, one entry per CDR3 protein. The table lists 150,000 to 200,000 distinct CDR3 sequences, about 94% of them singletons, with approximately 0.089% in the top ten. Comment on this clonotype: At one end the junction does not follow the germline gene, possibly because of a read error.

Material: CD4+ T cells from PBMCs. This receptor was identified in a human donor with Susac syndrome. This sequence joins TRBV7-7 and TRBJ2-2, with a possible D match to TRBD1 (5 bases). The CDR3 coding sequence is TGTGCTAGCAGCCTCGAGACAGCCAGCACCGGGGAGCTGTTTTTT. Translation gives CASSLETASTGELFF.